This T cell receptor (beta chain) appears in the sequencing data of a study of shared clonotypes between healthy human individuals (TCRdb year 2020). Study-wide context: The cohort comprised a couple of women and a few men aged 18 to 49 years. Between about 0.94 and 8.9 billion PBMCs per donor were obtained by leukapheresis. Libraries were prepared and TCR repertoires were sequenced by different laboratories using diverse techniques, in order to increase sequencing depth and limit assay-specific biases. To estimate repertoire size and how much clonotypes are shared between individuals, the study performed deep sequencing of blood TCR repertoires from about 5 healthy adults. For each donor, CD4 naive and CD4 memory were each run on three plates, CD8 naive on two plates, and CD8 memory on one plate.

Looking up the germline V gene yields CDR1 SNHLY and CDR2 FYNNEI. The CDR3, cysteine through phenylalanine, is 15 amino acids long. CDR3 DNA only is kept here, 45 bases in frame from base 1. The germline V and J ends show losses of 4 bases and 8 bases respectively, and no gene match explains 5 bases of the junction. What the work shows at the level of the full study, not this receptor alone: Sampling was restricted to blood, and TCR repertoires in tissue are likely to differ from TCR repertoires in blood. Estimated clonotype richness was generally larger for naive than for memory subsets. Incomplete sequencing was indicated by rarefaction of sorted-subset datasets, despite the large sequencing depth. Pairwise subsampling indicated that sequencing depth was expected to affect the degree of clonotype sharing among donors. Higher generation probabilities were observed for clonotypes shared by all four sorted-subset donors than for non-shared clonotypes. Across a few donors, roughly 5.1% of naive CD4, around 3.3% of naive CD8, around 2.1% of memory CD4, and about 0.44% of memory CD8 clonotypes were shared. Because the study included only a small number of donors, the genetic and exposure-history diversity represented was limited.

Comments on this clone: The target of this receptor is not known. No quality values exist for individual bases; no much larger clone is one base distant.

Donors were healthy HIV-negative adults with no recently reported acute infections or vaccinations. All donors were Caucasian adults living in Nashville, Tennessee, USA. CD4+ T cells were enriched by magnetic negative selection; naive cells were then positively selected on CD45RA, and the negative fraction formed the memory subset. Blood was obtained by leukapheresis, after which PBMCs were separated by Ficoll-Histopaque density gradient centrifugation and cryopreserved in liquid nitrogen vapor phase. Purity and quantity of every magnetically sorted T cell population were checked by analytical flow cytometry. Genomic DNA was isolated from each sorted fraction and quantified by UV absorbance on a Nanodrop 2000c. TCR CDR3 regions were amplified from genomic DNA by multiplex PCR using the deep immunoSEQ assay. Genomic DNA extracted from each cell subset was distributed evenly over all wells of several immunoSEQ 96-well plates, and each plate served as one replicate. For sorted subsets, each replicate PCR was loaded with 200 ng genomic DNA, equivalent to about 33,000 T cell genomes. Purified libraries were measured with a Qubit 3.0 fluorometer, size-checked on a Bioanalyzer 2100, and measured again with the KAPA Library Quantification kit. A separate single-read 150-cycle Illumina NextSeq 550 flow cell was used to sequence each immunoSEQ 96-well plate. From the authors' description of their analysis: The immunoSEQ output contained only junctional sequences without quality scores, so filtering could not match that applied to full-length reads. Sequences were annotated with PyIR, a Python wrapper for IgBLAST v1.9, and V/J genes and CDR3 were assigned using IMGT germline references. Any read was removed if the V/J assignment was weak (E-value above 1e-6), the CDR3 was missing, or the read contained stop codons, out-of-frame junctions, or ambiguous translated residues. V3J clonotypes were defined as sequences sharing the same inferred V gene, J gene, and CDR3 amino acid sequence. The percentage overlap between two repertoires was calculated by dividing the number of shared unique clonotypes by the size of the smaller repertoire. Richness of each repertoire was evaluated using RTK rarefaction, the Chao1 estimator, and Recon v2.1 estimates of unobserved clonotypes. Generation probabilities for all TCRbeta clonotypes obtained by the gDNA method from several donors were computed using OLGA. Drawn from immuneACCESS, this table holds only the in-frame rearrangements with V and J called that TCRdb kept. Clones are partly lost; checked studies trace under half to an unresolved V gene and leave the rest unexplained. V and J calls and clone size are given by that table; D and trimming were obtained from the DNA. For this sample the table gives about 1.1 million clones, of which 77% were detected only once. Of the sample, about 0.94% is held by the ten largest clones.

The clonotype comes from a man younger than 30 in good health. Some clones in this sample may be carry-over from other donors' samples. The chain is made from TRBV2 and TRBJ2-1; TRBD2 fits 13 bases in the junction. Sequencing was carried out using memory CD4+ T cells from PBMCs. This sample's cell subset or site label indicates: CD45RA-negative fraction. The DNA reads TGTGCCAGCAGTGGGACTAGCGGGAGTTACGATGAGCAGTTCTTC. This gives the protein CASSGTSGSYDEQFF.